The next 4 T cell receptor beta chains were all read from a single sample in a study of T cells in localized non-small cell lung cancer. Sequencing used immunoSEQ multiplex PCR; TCRdb keeps in-frame clones, though not all of them. This table has 65,000 or so clones, 81% appearing once. This sample comprised PBMCs, obtained before any cancer treatment. Receptors originate from a man aged 35-75 years with stage II lung adenocarcinoma.

J is TRBJ2-2 and V is TRBV15; either TRBD1 or TRBD2 may supply D (5 bases each). Germline loops: CDR1 LNHNV, CDR2 YYDKDF (reference sequence). The length of the CDR3 is 16 residues. V was trimmed by 6 bases and J by 6 bases, leaving 20 bases between them. In nucleotides, the CDR3 is TGTGCCACCAGGAACCGGGACCACGGGTTGGCCGGGGAGCTGTTTTTT. This gives the protein CATRNRDHGLAGELFF.

The genes are TRBV19 and TRBJ1-1, with D maybe TRBD1 (5 bases). V lost 2 bases and J lost 6, with 16 bases in between. Looked up from germline, CDR1 is LNHDA and CDR2 is SQIVND (reference sequence). The CDR3 has 15 amino acids. CDR3 bases: TGTGCCAGTAGTATACCGAGGGGTTTTGGTGCTGAAGCTTTCTTT. It yields the protein CASSIPRGFGAEAFF.

This clone was detected a few times. The chain uses TRBV18 and TRBJ1-1; possibly TRBD1 for D (6 bases). CDR1 KGHSH and CDR2 LQKENI come from the germline V gene. Trimming removed 3 bases from V and 7 bases from J, with 9 bases in between. The CDR3 runs to 12 residues. CDR3 residues: CASSPTGFEAFF. The CDR3 DNA follows: TGTGCCAGCTCACCGACAGGTTTTGAAGCTTTCTTT.

The V call is TRBV29-1, the J call TRBJ1-1; TRBD1 aligns across 9 bases. The CDR3 length is 15 residues. Germline V CDR1 and CDR2: SQVTM, ANQGSEA. Trimming cost V 6 bases and J 1 base; bases outside gene matches: 9. CDR3 in amino acids: CSVVTTGGQNTEAFF. CDR3 DNA sequence: TGCAGCGTCGTCACCACAGGGGGCCAGAACACTGAAGCTTTCTTT.